This T cell receptor beta chain derives from a study of T cell responses to AZD1222 COVID-19 vaccine. Study-wide results and limits: Dominant CD4 TCR responses targeted spike regions 160-218 and 743-854. Seropositive status at baseline applied to only 5 to 7 AZD1222 recipients.

This table comes from immunoSEQ multiplex PCR, and its TCRdb copy is limited to in-frame clones, with some not included. Of fewer than 120,000 clones in the sample, 88% were seen once. The germline V and J ends were trimmed by 3 bases and 5 bases, with 17 bases remaining between them. The germline CDR1 and CDR2 sequences are MDHEN and SYDVKM. This CDR3 is built from 16 residues. Worth noting for this clone: Its antigen is unknown.

This sequence originates from an adult in good health. Specimen: peripheral blood, collected on day 0 of AZD1222 vaccination. V and J are TRBV28 and TRBJ1-5; D is unresolved. The CDR3 reads CASSLKGSATYQPQHF. The CDR3 DNA follows: TGTGCCAGCAGTTTGAAGGGATCAGCTACTTATCAGCCCCAGCATTTT.